This T cell receptor beta chain appears in the sequencing data of a study of blood T cell repertoires in COVID-19. Study at large: The analysed material was cDNA or gDNA that came from T cells, B-cell-depleted T cells, or PBMCs.

Using immunoSEQ multiplex PCR, the repertoire was profiled, and TCRdb retains in-frame clones only, with some absent. This table has approximately 210,000 clones, around 94% appearing once. Germline CDR1 KGHDR, CDR2 SFDVKD. The CDR3 sequence is 15 residues long. Trimming removed 3 bases from V and 7 bases from J; junction bases left unmatched: 6. The sequencing input was peripheral blood. This clonotype originated in a man aged 25-40 years with COVID-19, enrolled during active disease. The genes are TRBV24-1 and TRBJ2-3; 10 bases agree with TRBD2. CDR3 loop: CATSDSGSGGYTQYF. In DNA form, the CDR3 reads TGTGCCACCAGTGATAGTGGTAGCGGGGGGTATACGCAGTATTTT.